This TCR beta chain was retrieved from a study of OX40 agonist ivuxolimab in advanced cancers. Using immunoSEQ multiplex PCR, the repertoire was profiled, and TCRdb retains in-frame clones only, with some absent. This repertoire shows around 35,000 clones, approximately 81% found once; its top ten account for approximately 1.4%. This clone appeared a single time. The sequences come from CD4+ or CD8+ T cells sorted from blood, collected in a trial of the OX40 agonist ivuxolimab. The TCR originated in an adult with an advanced solid tumor such as melanoma, head and neck, liver or kidney cancer.

This chain's CDR3 is CASSTTSDTQYF. The CDR3 DNA is TGTGCCAGCAGTACTACATCAGATACGCAGTATTTT. J is TRBJ2-3 and V is TRBV6-5; D remains unclear. The V gene lost 5 bases and the J gene lost 4 bases, with 7 bases spanning the gap. Germline CDR1 MNHEY, CDR2 SVGAGI. The CDR3 extends over 12 amino acids.